A selection of T cell receptor beta chains follows, all from one sample in a study of T cells in Graves' hyperthyroidism and ophthalmopathy. TCRdb reprocessed the multiplex PCR reads via MiXCR and lists one record per CDR3 protein. Among about 92,000 distinct CDR3 sequences, approximately 56% were seen once, and the ten largest hold roughly 26%. The sequencing input was blood. These receptors were taken from a woman aged 40-49 years with Graves' hyperthyroidism. Both conserved end residues are part of each CDR3. The D gene is left open where the match is weak. Not all rows give a size; the values are once, few, many and, for expanded clones, a class.

TGTGCCAGCAGTTACAGGGAGGCCGGGGAGACCCAGTACTTC,CASSYREAGETQYF,-,TRBV7-9,TRBJ2-5,-,14
TGTGCCAGCCGGGACAGGGGCGCGGATACGCAGTATTTT,CASRDRGADTQYF,few,TRBV19,TRBJ2-3,TRBD1,13
TGTGCCAGCAGTTTAGCTAGGGTAGCCACTGAAGCTTTCTTT,CASSLARVATEAFF,few,TRBV12-3/TRBV12-4,TRBJ1-1,-,14
TGTGCCACCAGCAGCCAGGGGACAGGGTCTTACGAGCAGTACTTC,CATSSQGTGSYEQYF,few,TRBV15,TRBJ2-7,TRBD1,15
TGTGCAAACTTGAGGTCGGGGGGCGAAAAACTGTTTTTT,CANLRSGGEKLFF,-,TRBV2,TRBJ1-4,-,13
TGTGCCAGCAGTTTCGCACTCACCTACGAGCAGTACTTC,CASSFALTYEQYF,-,TRBV7-8,TRBJ2-7,-,13
TGTGCCATCAGTGGACAGGGCCGAATGAACACTGAAGCTTTCTTT,CAISGQGRMNTEAFF,many,TRBV10-3,TRBJ1-1,TRBD1,15
TGCAGCGTTATCTGTCCGGGGGGAGGCGGCTACACCTTC,CSVICPGGGGYTF,-,TRBV29-1,TRBJ1-2,-,13
TGCGCCAGCAGCTTACAAGCAGCCGCCTACGAGCAGTACTTC,CASSLQAAAYEQYF,few,TRBV5-1,TRBJ2-7,-,14
TGTGCCAGCAGTTTACAGGGGCATCATTCACCCCTCCACTTT,CASSLQGHHSPLHF,-,TRBV6-5,TRBJ1-6,TRBD1,14
TGCGCCACGACCCCGGGACAGATCACAGATACGCAGTATTTT,CATTPGQITDTQYF,many,TRBV10-1,TRBJ2-3,TRBD1,14
TGTGCCAGCAGCTCGTCGACGGCGAACGATTCACCCCTCCACTTT,CASSSSTANDSPLHF,few,TRBV5-6,TRBJ1-6,-,15
TGTGCCAGCAGTAGGAGTCCTAACTATGGCTACACCTTC,CASSRSPNYGYTF,many,TRBV2,TRBJ1-2,-,13
TGTGCCAGCAGCTTTACCAGGGGGGGCGAGCAGTACTTC,CASSFTRGGEQYF,many,TRBV7-2,TRBJ2-7,-,13
TGTGCCAGCATCGAGGGTAGCGGGAGACTCTACGAGCAGTACTTC,CASIEGSGRLYEQYF,few,TRBV6-2/TRBV6-3,TRBJ2-7,TRBD2,15
TGTGCCAGCAGCCAAGAGGCGAGCTCTGGAAACACCATATATTTT,CASSQEASSGNTIYF,many,TRBV14,TRBJ1-3,-,15
TGCAGTGCTAGGGGACAGGGGGCGGGGGGGGCCAACGTCCTGACTTTC,CSARGQGAGGANVLTF,many,TRBV20-1,TRBJ2-6,TRBD1,16
TGTGCCAGCAGTTTTGCGGGGATGAACACTGAAGCTTTCTTT,CASSFAGMNTEAFF,many,TRBV12-3/TRBV12-4,TRBJ1-1,-,14
TGTGCCATCAGTGGCGAAGGGGGACTAGCGGGAAGGGGCACCGGGGAGCTGTTTTTT,CAISGEGGLAGRGTGELFF,-,TRBV10-3,TRBJ2-2,TRBD2,19
TGTGCCAGCAGTGGGGAACGCGAGACCCAGTACTTC,CASSGERETQYF,-,TRBV25-1,TRBJ2-5,-,12
TGCAGCGTTCCGGGACAGGGAATCCACGAGCAGTACTTC,CSVPGQGIHEQYF,-,TRBV29-1,TRBJ2-7,TRBD1,13
TGTGCCAGTAGTATCACGGAGGGCTTAAGAGGCTACACCTTC,CASSITEGLRGYTF,-,TRBV19,TRBJ1-2,-,14